One sample yielded the 17 T cell receptor beta chains listed below, sequenced in a study of Graves' ophthalmopathy and Graves' hyperthyroidism. Investigators amplified TCR beta CDR3 regions from RNA transcripts. HTBI-primed RT-PCR formed the first round, and a multiplex PCR formed the second. TCRdb re-called the multiplex PCR reads with MiXCR, one entry per CDR3 protein. This sample carries 300,000 or so distinct CDR3 sequences, about a sixth of them seen once, and the ten largest clones take 9% to 15%. The sample was peripheral blood. The receptors stem from an adult man with Graves' ophthalmopathy.

This clonotype was detected ten times or more. J is TRBJ1-5 and V is TRBV19; a possible D gene is TRBD1 (6 bases). The germline gives CDR1 LNHDA, CDR2 SQIVND (reference sequence). Trimming removed 5 bases at V and 5 bases at J, with 13 bases between. The CDR3 runs to 14 residues. The CDR3 protein is CASSRGAGDQPQHF. For the CDR3, the DNA is TGTGCCAGTAGTCGGGGGGCAGGGGATCAGCCCCAGCATTTT.

This clonotype was detected many times. V is TRBV12-3 or TRBV12-4 and J is TRBJ1-1; TRBD1 might be the D (5 bases). V was clipped by 5 bases and J by 1 base, with 8 bases between them. There are 13 residues in the CDR3. CDR3: CASSDRENTEAFF. The DNA of the CDR3 is TGTGCCAGCAGTGACAGAGAGAACACTGAAGCTTTCTTT.

In this sample, this clonotype turned up many times. CDR3 sequence reads: CASGQLTNYGYTF. CDR3 DNA sequence: TGTGCCAGTGGACAGCTTACTAACTATGGCTACACCTTC. The V gene is TRBV6-1, the J gene TRBJ1-2, with D perhaps matching TRBD1 (6 bases). The CDR3 spans 13 residues. V was shortened by 9 bases and J by 0 bases, with 11 bases between the two germline ends. CDR1 MNHNS and CDR2 SASEGT come from the germline V gene.

The chain joins TRBV27 to TRBJ2-5; 8 bases match TRBD1. V lost 4 bases to trimming and J lost 5 bases; unmatched junction nucleotides: 9. Germline CDR1 and CDR2: MNHEY and SMNVEV (reference sequence). The CDR3 has 15 residues. The CDR3 nucleotides are TGTGCCAGCAGTTCCGGGACAGGAATTGAGGAGACCCAGTACTTC. Amino acid sequence: CASSSGTGIEETQYF.

The V call is TRBV7-9, the J call TRBJ1-1, with D perhaps TRBD1 (6 bases). The CDR3 extends over 12 amino acids. The V and J ends lost 1 base and 9 bases respectively, with 9 bases between them. Germline loops: CDR1 SEHNR, CDR2 FQNEAQ (reference sequence). The CDR3 sequence is CASSLGQVKAFF. The CDR3 DNA sequence: TGTGCCAGCAGCTTAGGACAGGTAAAAGCTTTCTTT.

This clonotype was observed at least ten times. V and J are TRBV6-2 or TRBV6-3 and TRBJ2-7, with 8 bases matching TRBD2. The germline V gene encodes CDR1 MNHEY and CDR2 SVGEGT. J was trimmed by 0 bases and V by 2 bases; bases with no gene match: 9. CDR3 length equals 17 residues. CDR3 DNA sequence: TGTGCCAGCAGTTACGCTGCGCGGGAGGCTCCCTCCTACGAGCAGTACTTC. Translating gives CASSYAAREAPSYEQYF.

This clonotype was found a few times. V usage is TRBV13 and J usage is TRBJ2-5, with D unclear. The CDR3 totals 16 residues. Germline V gene sequence: CDR1 PRHDT, CDR2 FYEKMQ (reference sequence). V was cut by 5 bases and J by 3 bases, with 19 bases left in between. CDR3 protein: CASSPALGPPEETQYF. CDR3 DNA: TGTGCCAGCAGCCCAGCGTTAGGGCCGCCTGAAGAGACCCAGTACTTC.

The chain couples TRBV12-3 or TRBV12-4 to TRBJ1-2, with a possible D match to TRBD1 (5 bases). This CDR3 spans 13 amino acids. With 5 bases removed from V and 5 bases from J, the gap between germline ends came to 12 bases. The CDR3 bases are TGTGCCAGCAGTCTCTCAGGGCCTTATGGCTACACCTTC. Amino acids: CASSLSGPYGYTF.

This clonotype was recorded at least ten times. V is TRBV2 and J is TRBJ2-5, with TRBD1 identical over 8 bases. Germline CDR1 SNHLY, CDR2 FYNNEI. The CDR3 has 15 residues. Germline trimming cut 3 bases from V and 2 bases from J; bases unmatched to any gene: 5. The CDR3 region is CASSDGTGAQETQYF. Here the CDR3 DNA reads TGTGCCAGCAGTGACGGGACAGGTGCACAAGAGACCCAGTACTTC.

This clonotype was observed many times. The chain carries TRBV13 and TRBJ2-7; TRBD2 matches 7 bases. Germline CDR1 and CDR2: PRHDT and FYEKMQ (reference sequence). This CDR3 contains 17 residues. Trimming cost V 1 base and J 2 bases; bases outside gene matches: 11. CDR3 residues: CASSLAASAGDTYEQYF. In nucleotides, the CDR3 is TGTGCCAGCAGCTTAGCTGCGTCGGCGGGAGACACCTACGAGCAGTACTTC.

This clonotype has a count of ten or more. The rearrangement uses TRBV10-3 and TRBJ2-2; 9 bases are shared with TRBD2. The CDR3 runs to 15 residues. Per germline, CDR1 ENHRY and CDR2 SYGVKD. Trimming took 4 bases from V and 6 from J; bases not matched to a gene: 6. CDR3: CAISVKRGESGELFF. The CDR3 DNA is TGTGCCATCAGTGTCAAGCGGGGGGAATCCGGGGAGCTGTTTTTT.

This clonotype was found many times. The chain recombines TRBV3-1 with TRBJ1-6; a weak D match, TRBD1 (5 bases). CDR3 length: 14 residues. The germline CDR1 and CDR2 sequences are LGHDT and YNNKEL (reference sequence). The V end lost 4 bases, the J end lost 7 bases, and 11 bases lay between the germline ends. CDR3 sequence (DNA): TGTGCCAGCAGCCGCGGGACGGAAAATTCACCCCTCCACTTT. Encoded protein: CASSRGTENSPLHF.

This clonotype showed up many times. This CDR3 is CASSWTGMNTEAFF. The DNA of the CDR3 is TGCGCCAGCTCCTGGACAGGGATGAACACTGAAGCTTTCTTT. V gene TRBV5-1 combines with J gene TRBJ1-1, with 8 bases identical to TRBD1. The ends lost 7 bases at V and 0 bases at J; junction bases unmatched: 5. Germline values: CDR1 SGHRS, CDR2 YFSETQ. CDR3 length: 14 residues.

The V call is TRBV12-5, the J call TRBJ2-7; D might be TRBD1 (6 bases). The V and J ends lost 6 bases and 1 base respectively, with 10 bases between them. This CDR3 region has 13 residues. Germline V lookup: CDR1 LGHNT, CDR2 FRNRAP. The CDR3 is CASGGDRSYEQYF. CDR3 nucleotides: TGTGCTAGTGGCGGTGACAGGTCCTACGAGCAGTACTTC.

The chain's CDR3 is CASSPGYTF. CDR3 DNA sequence: TGTGCCAGCAGCCCAGGGTACACCTTC. V gene TRBV11-2 combines with J gene TRBJ1-2, with a possible D match to TRBD1 (5 bases). V was shortened by 5 bases and J by 11 bases, with 6 bases between the two germline ends. Germline lookup yields CDR1 SGHAT and CDR2 FQNNGV. The CDR3 runs to 9 residues.

This chain connects TRBV6-2 or TRBV6-3 to TRBJ2-6; TRBD1 matches at 7 bases. V lost 6 bases to trimming and J lost 2 bases; unmatched junction nucleotides: 10. The germline gives CDR1 MNHEY, CDR2 SVGEGT. This CDR3 is 17 amino acids long. CDR3 loop: CASSQTDRAPGANVLTF. CDR3 nucleotide sequence: TGTGCCAGCAGCCAAACTGACAGGGCGCCTGGGGCCAACGTCCTGACTTTC.

This clonotype was observed many times. V and J are TRBV7-9 and TRBJ1-1, with a weak D call TRBD1 (5 bases). This CDR3 comprises 20 residues. V was clipped by 2 bases and J by 5 bases, with 30 bases between them. Looked up from germline, CDR1 is SEHNR and CDR2 is FQNEAQ (reference sequence). CDR3 in DNA: TGTGCCAGCAGCTTACTAGCGACGAGTACAGGATCGATGGAGTGGACTGAAGCTTTCTTT. Translated, it gives CASSLLATSTGSMEWTEAFF.